This paragraph reports one TCR beta chain. Its antigen remains unidentified. The data are from a study of graft-versus-host responses after intestinal transplantation. As for the study in general: Anti-thymocyte globulin was used for induction in all recipients, who then took tacrolimus and steroids for two to four years. Overall study findings and caveats: Individuals who had graft-donor T cell macrochimerism had allografts that showed high graft-versus-host to host-versus-graft clonal ratios.

Generated by immunoSEQ multiplex PCR, the TCRdb table keeps only in-frame clones and is missing some. The table includes just under 100,000 clones, roughly 90% detected once. V was shortened by 3 bases and J by 0 bases, with 18 bases between the two germline ends. The CDR3 has 17 residues. Germline CDR1 SGHAT, CDR2 FQNNGV. This chain uses TRBV11-2 with TRBJ2-7; TRBD2 is a possible D gene (5 bases). This sample comprised PBMCs, obtained roughly 450 days after intestinal transplant. The sequence was collected from a human patient who received an intestinal transplant, so some T cells may come from the graft donor. DNA for the CDR3: TGTGCCAGCAGCTTCAGTGTCGGACTTTCTAGCTCCTACGAGCAGTACTTC. It encodes CASSFSVGLSSSYEQYF.